What follows are 3 T cell receptor beta chains derived from one specimen sequenced in a study of T cell responses to AZD1222 COVID-19 vaccine (dated by TCRdb to the early 2020s). This specimen's time point label, per the study, means: baseline before first vaccination. This specimen's treatment or condition label, per the study, means: meningococcal conjugate vaccine given as trial control. The library was prepared using the immunoSEQ multiplex PCR assay. The clones in this table, taken by TCRdb from immuneACCESS, are in-frame only. Not every clone is retained; where verified, under half of the shortfall comes from an unresolved V gene, and the cause of the rest is unknown. The sample contains about 140,000 clones, 85% to 95% of them found a single time. Of the sample, 0.91% is held by the ten largest clones. The material was peripheral blood, obtained on day 0 of MenACWY control vaccination. These receptors all come from an adult in good health.

This chain uses TRBV9 with TRBJ2-5; 11 bases map to TRBD2. This CDR3 spans 15 amino acids. Germline values: CDR1 SGDLS, CDR2 YYNGEE. V shed 0 bases and J 5 bases; nucleotides not matched to a gene: 3. The CDR3 sequence is CASSVGLAGLETQYF. In DNA form, the CDR3 reads TGTGCCAGCAGCGTAGGACTAGCGGGGTTGGAGACCCAGTACTTC.

About this clone: At one end the junction does not follow the germline gene, possibly because of a read error. The chain is built from TRBV9 and TRBJ2-2; a possible D gene is TRBD1 (6 bases). The length of the CDR3 is 13 residues. The germline V gene has CDR1 SGDLS and CDR2 YYNGEE. The CDR3 sequence is CASSSRTEGGLFF. In DNA, the CDR3 is TGTGCCAGCAGCTCGCGGACAGAAGGGGGGCTGTTTTTT.

V and J are TRBV28 and TRBJ1-2; D call uncertain. Germline CDR1 MDHEN, CDR2 SYDVKM. CDR3 length: 12 residues. Trimming stripped 7 bases from V and 0 bases from J, with 6 bases between. CDR3 protein: CASTQANYGYTF. Here the CDR3 DNA reads TGTGCCAGCACCCAAGCTAACTATGGCTACACCTTC.